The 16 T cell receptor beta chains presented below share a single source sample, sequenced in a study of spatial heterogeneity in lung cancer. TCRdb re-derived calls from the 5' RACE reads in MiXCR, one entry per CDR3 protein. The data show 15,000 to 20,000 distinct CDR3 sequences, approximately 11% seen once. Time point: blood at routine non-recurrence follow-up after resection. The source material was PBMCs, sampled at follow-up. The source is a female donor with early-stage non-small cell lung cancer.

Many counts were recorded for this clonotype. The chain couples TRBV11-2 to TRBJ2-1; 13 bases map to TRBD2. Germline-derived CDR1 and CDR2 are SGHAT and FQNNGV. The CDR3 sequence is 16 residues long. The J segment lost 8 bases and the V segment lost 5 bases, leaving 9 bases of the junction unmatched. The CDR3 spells CASSPWTSGSNYEQFF. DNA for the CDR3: TGTGCCAGCAGCCCTTGGACTAGCGGGAGTAACTATGAGCAGTTCTTC. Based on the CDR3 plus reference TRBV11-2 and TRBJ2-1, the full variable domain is EAGVAQSPRYKIIEKRQSVAFWCNPISGHATLYWYQQILGQGPKLLIQFQNNGVVDDSQLPKDRFSAERLKGVDSTLKIQPAKLEDSAVYLCASSPWTSGSNYEQFFGPGTRLTVL.

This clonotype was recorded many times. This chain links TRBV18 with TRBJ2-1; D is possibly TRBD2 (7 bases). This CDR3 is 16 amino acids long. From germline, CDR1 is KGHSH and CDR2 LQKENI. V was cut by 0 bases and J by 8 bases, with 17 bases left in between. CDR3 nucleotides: TGTGCCAGCTCACCACCTTGGGGGGGCCGTAAGGATGAGCAGTTCTTC. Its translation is CASSPPWGGRKDEQFF.

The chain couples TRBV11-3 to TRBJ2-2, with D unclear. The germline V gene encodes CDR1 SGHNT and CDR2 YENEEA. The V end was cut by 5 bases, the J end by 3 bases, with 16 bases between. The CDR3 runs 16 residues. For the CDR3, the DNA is TGTGCCAGCAGCCTGGGTAGAATGGTTGACACCGGGGAGCTGTTTTTT. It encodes CASSLGRMVDTGELFF. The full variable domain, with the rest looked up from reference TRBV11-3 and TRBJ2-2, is EAGVVQSPRYKIIEKKQPVAFWCNPISGHNTLYWYLQNLGQGPELLIRYENEEAVDDSQLPKDRFSAERLKGVDSTLKIQPAELGDSAVYLCASSLGRMVDTGELFFGEGSRLTVL.

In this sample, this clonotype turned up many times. CDR3 protein: CASSSSGDTKTQYF. The CDR3 bases are TGTGCCAGCAGTTCTTCCGGGGATACAAAGACCCAGTACTTC. The V gene is TRBV7-3, the J gene TRBJ2-5; D perhaps matches TRBD2 (5 bases). This CDR3 comprises 14 residues. Looked up from germline, CDR1 is SGHTA and CDR2 is FQGTGA. Trimming left V 6 bases short and J 6 bases short, with 17 bases between.

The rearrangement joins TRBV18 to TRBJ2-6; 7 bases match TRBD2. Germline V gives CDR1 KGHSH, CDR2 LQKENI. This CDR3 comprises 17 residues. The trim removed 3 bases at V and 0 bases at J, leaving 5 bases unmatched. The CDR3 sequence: CASSPPGGNSGANVLTF. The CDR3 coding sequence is TGTGCCAGCTCACCTCCGGGGGGAAACTCTGGGGCCAACGTCCTGACTTTC.

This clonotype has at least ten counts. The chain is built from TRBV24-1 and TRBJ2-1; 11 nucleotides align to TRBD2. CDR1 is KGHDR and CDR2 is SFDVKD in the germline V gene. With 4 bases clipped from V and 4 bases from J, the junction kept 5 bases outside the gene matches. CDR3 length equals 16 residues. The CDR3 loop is CATSDVLAGVYNEQFF. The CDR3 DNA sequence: TGTGCCACCAGTGACGTACTAGCGGGAGTGTACAATGAGCAGTTCTTC.

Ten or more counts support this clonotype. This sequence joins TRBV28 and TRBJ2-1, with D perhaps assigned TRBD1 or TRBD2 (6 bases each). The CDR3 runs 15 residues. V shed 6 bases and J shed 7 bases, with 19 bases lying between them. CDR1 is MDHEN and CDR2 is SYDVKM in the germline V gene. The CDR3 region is CASSQGGGGGNEQFF. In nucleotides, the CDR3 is TGTGCCAGCAGCCAGGGTGGCGGAGGGGGGAATGAGCAGTTCTTC.

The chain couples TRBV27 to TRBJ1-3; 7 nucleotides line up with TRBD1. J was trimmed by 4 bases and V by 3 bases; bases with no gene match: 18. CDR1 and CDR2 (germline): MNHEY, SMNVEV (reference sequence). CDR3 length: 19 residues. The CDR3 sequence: CASSFPPELPKGAGNTIYF. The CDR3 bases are TGTGCCAGCAGTTTCCCCCCGGAGCTCCCAAAGGGGGCCGGAAACACCATATATTTT.

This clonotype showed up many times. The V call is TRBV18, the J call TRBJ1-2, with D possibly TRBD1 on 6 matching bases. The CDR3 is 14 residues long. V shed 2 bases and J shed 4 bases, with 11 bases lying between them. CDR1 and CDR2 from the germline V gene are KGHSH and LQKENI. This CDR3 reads CASSPSGVAYGYTF. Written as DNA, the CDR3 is TGTGCCAGCTCACCATCAGGGGTCGCCTATGGCTACACCTTC.

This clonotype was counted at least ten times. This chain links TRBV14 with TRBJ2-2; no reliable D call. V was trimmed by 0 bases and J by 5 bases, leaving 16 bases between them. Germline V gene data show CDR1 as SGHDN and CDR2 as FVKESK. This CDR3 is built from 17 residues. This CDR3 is CASSQEGSRSMTGELFF. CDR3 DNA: TGTGCCAGCAGCCAAGAGGGCAGTAGAAGTATGACCGGGGAGCTGTTTTTT.

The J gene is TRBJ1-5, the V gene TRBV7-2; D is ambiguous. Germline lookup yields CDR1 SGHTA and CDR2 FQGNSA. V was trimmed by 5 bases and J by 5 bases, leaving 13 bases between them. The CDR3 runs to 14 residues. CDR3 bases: TGTGCCAGCAGCCCTGACTCCCACTATCAGCCCCAGCATTTT. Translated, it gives CASSPDSHYQPQHF.

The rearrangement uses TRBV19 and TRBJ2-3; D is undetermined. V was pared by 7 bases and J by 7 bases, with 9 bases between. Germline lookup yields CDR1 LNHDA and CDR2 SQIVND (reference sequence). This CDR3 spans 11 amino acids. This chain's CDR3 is CASTSTYTQYF. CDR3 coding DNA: TGTGCCAGTACCTCGACCTATACGCAGTATTTT.

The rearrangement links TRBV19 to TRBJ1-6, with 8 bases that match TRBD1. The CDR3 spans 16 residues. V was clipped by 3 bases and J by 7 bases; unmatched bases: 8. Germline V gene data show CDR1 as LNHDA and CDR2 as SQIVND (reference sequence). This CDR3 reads CASSMTFGTGNSPLHF. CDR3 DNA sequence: TGTGCCAGTAGTATGACCTTCGGGACAGGCAATTCACCCCTCCACTTT.

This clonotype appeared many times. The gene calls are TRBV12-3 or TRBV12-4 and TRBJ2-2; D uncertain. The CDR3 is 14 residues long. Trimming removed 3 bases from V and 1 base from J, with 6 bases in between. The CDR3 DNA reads TGTGCCAGCAGTTTCGGGCGGAACACCGGGGAGCTGTTTTTT. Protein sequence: CASSFGRNTGELFF.

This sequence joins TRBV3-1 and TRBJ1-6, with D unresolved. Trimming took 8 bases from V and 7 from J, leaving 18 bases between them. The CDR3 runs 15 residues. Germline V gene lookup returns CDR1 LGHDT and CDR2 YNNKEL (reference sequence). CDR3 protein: CASGMGFAANSPLHF. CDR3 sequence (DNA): TGTGCCAGCGGGATGGGGTTTGCGGCGAATTCACCCCTCCACTTT.

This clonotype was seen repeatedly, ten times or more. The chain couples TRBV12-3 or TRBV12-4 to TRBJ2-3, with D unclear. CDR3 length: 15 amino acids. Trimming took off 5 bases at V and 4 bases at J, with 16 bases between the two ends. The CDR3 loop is CASSAGPLHPDTQYF. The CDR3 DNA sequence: TGTGCCAGCAGTGCCGGTCCTCTCCACCCAGATACGCAGTATTTT.